This TCR beta chain emerged from a study of blood T cell repertoires in COVID-19. On the study more broadly: The United States, Italy and Spain provided the acute and convalescent COVID-19 samples.

Libraries were prepared by immunoSEQ multiplex PCR; TCRdb keeps only in-frame clonotypes and omits some of them. This sample has fewer than 200,000 clones, with approximately 80% found just once. The CDR3 consists of 19 residues. Trimming took 0 bases from V and 0 from J; bases not matched to a gene: 11. CDR1 is LGHNA and CDR2 is YNFKEQ in the germline V gene. Participants were aged about 18 to 90 years, lived in around 22 US areas, and enrolled virtually. Sequences were obtained from PBMCs or T cells enriched from blood (not recorded which). The TCR sequence derives from a man aged 50-59 years who had recovered from COVID-19. The chain joins TRBV4-2 to TRBJ2-1; TRBD1 aligns across 7 bases. CDR3 in DNA: TGTGCCAGCAGCCAAGATAGTGACTCAGGGGGACCCTCCTACAATGAGCAGTTCTTC. Protein product: CASSQDSDSGGPSYNEQFF.